This TCR beta chain was found in a study of blood T cells in healthy people across ages. The V gene's germline CDR1 is SGHTA and CDR2 FQGNSA. CDR3 size: 15 residues. V trimming: 1 base; J trimming: 4 bases; junction bases outside the gene matches: 4. This clonotype was counted between two and nine times. A second PCR, run for about 6 to 11 cycles, used a sample-barcoded 5' primer plus a J-beta primer mix. A minimum of 3 million CDR3-containing paired-end reads was obtained for each sample. TCRdb itself ran the 5' RACE reads through MiXCR, one entry per CDR3 protein. The sample carries around 1.5 million distinct CDR3 sequences, 35% to 45% recorded once.

The source is a woman aged 18-35 years in good health. This sequence joins TRBV7-2 and TRBJ2-5, with TRBD2 matching 9 bases. Sequencing used blood. The CDR3 loop reads CASSLGSSGRETQYF. The CDR3 nucleotides are TGTGCCAGCAGCTTAGGAAGTAGCGGGAGAGAGACCCAGTACTTC. The full variable domain, rest sourced from reference TRBV7-2 and TRBJ2-5, is GAGVSQSPSNKVTEKGKDVELRCDPISGHTALYWYRQSLGQGLEFLIYFQGNSAPDKSGLPSDRFSAERTGGSVSTLTIQRTQQEDSAVYLCASSLGSSGRETQYFGPGTRLLVL.